The 10 T cell receptor beta chains reported below all come from one sample, sequenced in a study of long-term antiretroviral therapy in people with HIV. Version v3.0 of the immunoSEQ assay ran at survey level. Sequencing was performed with immunoSEQ multiplex PCR; in TCRdb, only in-frame clones are kept and a portion is missing. This table holds 20,000 to 30,000 clones, approximately 90% found once. The sample was unsorted PBMCs, taken 1.9 years after starting antiretroviral therapy. The receptors were gathered from a woman aged 25 to 39 with HIV.

The genes are TRBV27 and TRBJ1-1, with unresolved D. Germline V gene lookup returns CDR1 MNHEY and CDR2 SMNVEV (reference sequence). CDR3 length equals 15 residues. V was trimmed by 3 bases and J by 1 base, leaving 12 bases between them. The CDR3 nucleotides read TGTGCCAGCAGTTTTATTGCAGCTTCGAACACTGAAGCTTTCTTT. It encodes CASSFIAASNTEAFF.

This rearrangement joins TRBV9 to TRBJ2-1; 8 bases map to TRBD2. The CDR3 has 16 amino acids. Trimming removed 3 bases from V and 8 bases from J; junction bases left unmatched: 13. Per germline, CDR1 SGDLS and CDR2 YYNGEE. CDR3: CASSGGRGVSQDEQFF. The DNA for the CDR3 is TGTGCCAGCAGCGGCGGGCGGGGGGTTTCTCAGGATGAGCAGTTCTTC.

The chain carries TRBV15 and TRBJ2-7; 7 positions agree with TRBD2. CDR1 and CDR2 (germline): LNHNV, YYDKDF (reference sequence). The junction had 10 bases not matched to a gene; V was cut back by 3 bases and J by 2 bases. The CDR3 length is 16 residues. Written as DNA, the CDR3 is TGTGCCACCAGCAGGGGAGGGTTAGGAGGGGCCTACGAGCAGTACGTC. Its protein is CATSRGGLGGAYEQYV.

The chain uses TRBV10-2 and TRBJ2-1, with 12 bases matching TRBD1. This CDR3 comprises 16 residues. Germline CDR1 is WSHSY and CDR2 is SAAADI. J was trimmed by 8 bases and V by 5 bases; bases with no gene match: 10. This CDR3 reads CASSKVPGQGADEQFF. The CDR3 bases are TGCGCCAGCAGTAAAGTACCGGGACAGGGGGCCGATGAGCAGTTCTTC.

The chain links TRBV7-3 to TRBJ2-1; TRBD2 aligns across 11 bases. The CDR3 has 15 residues. Germline V gene data show CDR1 as SGHTA and CDR2 as FQGTGA. With V trimmed by 3 bases and J by 6 bases, 4 bases remained unmatched. The CDR3: CASSFSGGAGNEQFF. The CDR3 nucleotides read TGTGCCAGCAGCTTTAGCGGGGGGGCCGGCAATGAGCAGTTCTTC.

The genes are TRBV11-2 and TRBJ2-7; D call uncertain. The CDR3 spans 14 residues. Trimming shortened V by 1 base and J by 6 bases, and 13 bases separated the two germline ends. Germline V lookup: CDR1 SGHAT, CDR2 FQNNGV. For the CDR3, the DNA is TGTGCCAGCAGCTTAGTTTTTGGGTCTGGCGAGCAGTACTTC. This gives the protein CASSLVFGSGEQYF.

V usage is TRBV11-2 and J usage is TRBJ1-2; 11 bases fit TRBD1. The CDR3 has 14 amino acids. From germline, CDR1 is SGHAT and CDR2 FQNNGV. J lost 6 bases, V lost 3 bases, and 3 bases had no gene match. The CDR3 DNA is TGTGCCAGCAGCTTCGGACAGGGGGCCGATGGCTACACCTTC. Amino acids: CASSFGQGADGYTF.

V usage is TRBV7-3 and J usage is TRBJ2-2; D call uncertain. The CDR3 spans 14 residues. Trimming left V 4 bases short and J 5 bases short, with 11 bases between. CDR1 and CDR2 from the germline V gene are SGHTA and FQGTGA. CDR3 nucleotides: TGTGCCAGCAGCTCTAAACACCCAACCGGGGAGCTGTTTTTT. Protein product: CASSSKHPTGELFF.

The rearrangement links TRBV29-1 to TRBJ1-2; weak D call: TRBD1 (5 bases). The V end lost 5 bases, the J end lost 4 bases, and 14 bases lay between the germline ends. The CDR3 extends over 13 amino acids. Per the germline V gene, CDR1 is SQVTM and CDR2 is ANQGSEA. The CDR3 loop reads CSVIRQNLYGYTF. The CDR3 DNA follows: TGCAGCGTTATCCGACAGAATCTCTATGGCTACACCTTC.

This rearrangement joins TRBV6-1 to TRBJ2-7, with TRBD1 as a possible D gene (6 bases). The CDR3 contains 13 residues. Germline V gives CDR1 MNHNS, CDR2 SASEGT. The V end lost 6 bases, the J end lost 6 bases, and 15 bases lay between the germline ends. Here the CDR3 DNA reads TGTGCCAGCAGGCCCCAGGGGCTAGGCGAGCAGTACGTC. Translated: CASRPQGLGEQYV.